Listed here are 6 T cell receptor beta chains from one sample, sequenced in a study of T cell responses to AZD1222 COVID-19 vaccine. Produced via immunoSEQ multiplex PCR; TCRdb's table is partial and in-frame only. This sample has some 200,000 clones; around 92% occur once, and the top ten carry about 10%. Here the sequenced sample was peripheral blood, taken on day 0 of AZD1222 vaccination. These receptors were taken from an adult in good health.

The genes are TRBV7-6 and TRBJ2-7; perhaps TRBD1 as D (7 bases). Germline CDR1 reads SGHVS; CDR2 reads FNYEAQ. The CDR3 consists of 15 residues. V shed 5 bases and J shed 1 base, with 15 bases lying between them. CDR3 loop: CASSRRAGGSYEQYF. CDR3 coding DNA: TGTGCCAGCAGCCGGAGGGCAGGGGGTTCCTACGAGCAGTACTTC.

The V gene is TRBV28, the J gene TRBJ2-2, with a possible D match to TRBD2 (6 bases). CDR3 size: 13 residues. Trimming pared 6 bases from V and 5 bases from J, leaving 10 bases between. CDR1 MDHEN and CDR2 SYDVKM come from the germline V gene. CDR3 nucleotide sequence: TGTGCCAGCAGCCGCAGCGGGACCGGGGAGCTGTTTTTT. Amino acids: CASSRSGTGELFF.

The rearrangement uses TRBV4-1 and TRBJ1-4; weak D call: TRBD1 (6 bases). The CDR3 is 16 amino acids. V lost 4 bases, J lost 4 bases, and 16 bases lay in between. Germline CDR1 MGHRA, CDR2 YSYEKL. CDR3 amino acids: CASSLSGRGLNEKLFF. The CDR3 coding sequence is TGCGCCAGCAGCCTTTCCGGTCGGGGGCTTAATGAAAAACTGTTTTTT.

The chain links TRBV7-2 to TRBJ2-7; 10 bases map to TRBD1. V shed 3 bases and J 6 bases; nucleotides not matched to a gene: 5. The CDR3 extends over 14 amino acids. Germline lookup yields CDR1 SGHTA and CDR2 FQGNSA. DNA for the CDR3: TGTGCCAGCAGCTTGACAGGGGGCGGACGCGAGCAGTACTTC. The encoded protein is CASSLTGGGREQYF.

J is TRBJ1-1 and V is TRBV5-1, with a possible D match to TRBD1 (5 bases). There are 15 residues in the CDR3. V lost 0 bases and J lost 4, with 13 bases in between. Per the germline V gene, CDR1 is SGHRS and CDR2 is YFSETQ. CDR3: CASSLARAGVTEAFF. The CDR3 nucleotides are TGCGCCAGCAGCTTGGCCAGGGCCGGTGTCACTGAAGCTTTCTTT.

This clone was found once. The CDR3 DNA reads TGTGCCAGCTCAGGGGGGTTAGGAGAGACCCAGTACTTC. Its translation is CASSGGLGETQYF. The V gene is TRBV6-5, the J gene TRBJ2-5; D possibly corresponds to TRBD1 (7 bases). V lost 8 bases and J 4 bases, leaving 14 bases between the germline ends. CDR3 length: 13 residues. Germline V gene lookup returns CDR1 MNHEY and CDR2 SVGAGI.